The 23 T cell receptor beta chains presented below share a single source sample, sequenced in a study of vaccination and CD4 T cells after COVID-19. The treatment is: roughly ten-day PBMC culture with coronavirus spike peptide pools or control peptides (ViraFEST assay). The Oncomine TCR Beta short-read assay sequenced DNA from cultured CD4+ T cells. Using its own MiXCR run on the PCR reads, TCRdb lists one record per CDR3 protein. Among 2,100 or so distinct CDR3 sequences, 25% to 30% were seen once, and the ten largest hold 20% to 30%. No antigen is known for these receptors. Sequenced here: CD4+ T cells from blood, cultured in vitro, sampled after SARS-CoV-2 vaccination. These receptors all stem from a human donor who had recovered from COVID-19.

In DNA form, the CDR3 reads TGCGCCAGCAGCCGGGAAGGACAGGGGAATTCACCCCTCCACTTT. Protein sequence: CASSREGQGNSPLHF. The V and J genes are TRBV4-1 and TRBJ1-6; TRBD1 aligns across 9 bases. The CDR3 totals 15 residues. Trimming at V came to 4 bases and at J to 7 bases, leaving 5 bases not matched to a gene. CDR1 and CDR2 (germline): MGHRA, YSYEKL.

This clonotype was observed a few times. The chain uses TRBV6-1 and TRBJ1-2; 7 bases agree with TRBD1. The V segment lost 8 bases and the J segment 8 bases; nucleotides outside the gene matches: 8. The CDR3 is made up of 12 amino acids. Germline CDR1 reads MNHNS; CDR2 reads SASEGT. The CDR3 DNA reads as TGTGCCAGCGGACAGGCGTTGGACGGCTACACCTTC. Translated, it gives CASGQALDGYTF.

Sample share makes this clonotype medium-sized. V and J are TRBV27 and TRBJ2-2; D ambiguous. Trimming shortened V by 5 bases and J by 1 base, and 8 bases separated the two germline ends. This CDR3 region has 14 residues. Germline CDR1 MNHEY, CDR2 SMNVEV (reference sequence). The CDR3, as DNA: TGTGCCAGCAGTCCCCGACGGAACACCGGGGAGCTGTTTTTT. This gives the protein CASSPRRNTGELFF.

In its sample, this clonotype was seen a few times. The rearrangement joins TRBV6-5 to TRBJ2-7; 8 bases map to TRBD1. V shed 6 bases, J shed 2 bases, and the junction held 9 bases outside the gene matches. The CDR3 is made up of 15 amino acids. Germline loops: CDR1 MNHEY, CDR2 SVGAGI. CDR3 nucleotide sequence: TGTGCCAGCAGGCCGACAGGGGCCCCGACCTACGAGCAGTACTTC. Its translation is CASRPTGAPTYEQYF.

V is TRBV27 and J is TRBJ2-2, with TRBD1 matching 8 bases. Germline V CDR1 and CDR2: MNHEY, SMNVEV (reference sequence). With 2 bases clipped from V and 4 bases from J, the junction kept 12 bases outside the gene matches. The CDR3 consists of 18 residues. The CDR3 here is CASSLMSRETGATGELFF. Here the CDR3 DNA reads TGTGCCAGCAGTTTAATGAGTAGGGAGACAGGGGCCACCGGGGAGCTGTTTTTT.

Sample share makes this clonotype medium-sized. The chain recombines TRBV28 with TRBJ1-1; 8 bases line up with TRBD1. Germline lookup yields CDR1 MDHEN and CDR2 SYDVKM. With 1 base clipped from V and 0 bases from J, the junction kept 7 bases outside the gene matches. The CDR3 is made up of 17 amino acids. The CDR3, as DNA: TGTGCCAGCAGTTTATCTCCGGGACAGGAGTTGAACACTGAAGCTTTCTTT. Translated, it gives CASSLSPGQELNTEAFF.

By share, this clonotype ranks as large. The rearrangement links TRBV7-3 to TRBJ1-2; D remains unclear. Trimming left V 6 bases short and J 7 bases short, with 9 bases between. The CDR3 sequence is 11 residues long. Germline-derived CDR1 and CDR2 are SGHTA and FQGTGA. In DNA, the CDR3 is TGTGCCAGCAGGTCTCCATCTGGCTACACCTTC. This codes for CASRSPSGYTF.

This clonotype is medium-sized in the sample. V is TRBV20-1 and J is TRBJ1-5; maybe TRBD1 (5 bases). There are 15 residues in the CDR3. Germline lookup yields CDR1 DFQATT and CDR2 SNEGSKA (reference sequence). Trimming took 0 bases from V and 4 from J, leaving 13 bases between them. Here the CDR3 reads CSARDPGKGNQPQHF. The CDR3 DNA sequence: TGCAGTGCTAGAGACCCAGGGAAGGGGAATCAGCCCCAGCATTTT.

J is TRBJ2-7 and V is TRBV6-1; D gene uncertain. Germline assignment: CDR1 MNHNS and CDR2 SASEGT. V was clipped by 6 bases and J by 0 bases, with 9 bases between them. This CDR3 spans 13 amino acids. CDR3 protein: CASRDPSSYEQYF. The CDR3 DNA is TGTGCCAGCAGGGACCCGAGCTCCTACGAGCAGTACTTC.

The chain combines TRBV4-1 with TRBJ2-7; 8 bases are shared with TRBD2. Germline CDR1 and CDR2: MGHRA and YSYEKL. V shed 4 bases and J 1 base; nucleotides not matched to a gene: 9. The CDR3 is 16 residues long. CDR3 region: CASSPRSGGGSYEQYF. The CDR3 nucleotides read TGCGCCAGCAGCCCGAGGAGCGGGGGAGGATCCTACGAGCAGTACTTC.

Judged by abundance, this clonotype is medium-sized. This chain connects TRBV7-9 to TRBJ2-7, with D possibly matching TRBD2 (5 bases). The germline V gene has CDR1 SEHNR and CDR2 FQNEAQ (reference sequence). The CDR3 has 12 amino acids. Trimming took 6 bases from V and 6 from J, leaving 12 bases between them. This CDR3 is CASRERAGEQYF. CDR3 nucleotides: TGTGCCAGCAGGGAGAGGGCGGGCGAGCAGTACTTC. Complete variable domain (other parts from reference TRBV7-9 and TRBJ2-7): DTGVSQNPRHKITKRGQNVTFRCDPISEHNRLYWYRQTLGQGPEFLTYFQNEAQLEKSRLLSDRFSAERPKGSFSTLEIQRTEQGDSAMYLCASRERAGEQYFGPGTRLTVT.

This clonotype was picked up a small number of times. The chain carries TRBV7-2 and TRBJ2-1, with D possibly matching TRBD2 (5 bases). The germline V gene encodes CDR1 SGHTA and CDR2 FQGNSA. V was trimmed by 1 base and J by 0 bases, leaving 13 bases between them. The CDR3 extends over 17 amino acids. CDR3 nucleotides: TGTGCCAGCAGCTTAGTGAGCAGCGGAAGCTCCTACAATGAGCAGTTCTTC. It yields the protein CASSLVSSGSSYNEQFF.

By its share, this clonotype is medium-sized. The chain is built from TRBV20-1 and TRBJ2-6; 8 bases align to TRBD2. CDR3 length: 17 amino acids. The germline V gene has CDR1 DFQATT and CDR2 SNEGSKA (reference sequence). J lost 2 bases, V lost 2 bases, and 8 bases had no gene match. The chain's CDR3 is CSARYGPGGPGANVLTF. DNA for the CDR3: TGCAGTGCTAGATACGGGCCGGGGGGGCCTGGGGCCAACGTCCTGACTTTC.

J is TRBJ2-5 and V is TRBV5-1; a weak D match, TRBD2 (6 bases). V was pared by 0 bases and J by 2 bases, with 11 bases between. The germline V gene has CDR1 SGHRS and CDR2 YFSETQ. This CDR3 contains 15 residues. CDR3 sequence reads: CASSLGAGTQETQYF. CDR3 sequence (DNA): TGCGCCAGCAGCTTGGGGGCAGGGACTCAAGAGACCCAGTACTTC.

This clonotype was counted between two and nine times. V and J are TRBV10-1 and TRBJ1-5; weak D call: TRBD1 (6 bases). Deletions cut 5 bases from V and 8 bases from J, with 13 bases between. Germline loops: CDR1 WNHNN, CDR2 SYGVQD (reference sequence). The CDR3 runs to 13 residues. CDR3 region: CASSRQVFEPQHF. CDR3 in DNA: TGCGCCAGCAGTAGACAGGTCTTTGAGCCCCAGCATTTT.

The chain joins TRBV24-1 to TRBJ1-5; 11 nucleotides agree with TRBD1. This CDR3 is 17 amino acids long. The ends lost 3 bases at V and 5 bases at J; junction bases unmatched: 8. The germline V gene encodes CDR1 KGHDR and CDR2 SFDVKD. The CDR3 DNA sequence: TGTGCCACCAGTGATCGTCTGGACAGGGGGCTTCATCAGCCCCAGCATTTT. Its translation: CATSDRLDRGLHQPQHF.

The CDR3 region has the DNA TGTGCCAGTAGTAGGGACAGCTCTGGGGCCAACGTCCTGACTTTC. Its translation: CASSRDSSGANVLTF. The V gene is TRBV19, the J gene TRBJ2-6, with 7 nucleotides matching TRBD1. The CDR3 runs to 15 residues. V shed 4 bases and J 0 bases; nucleotides not matched to a gene: 0. The V gene's germline CDR1 is LNHDA and CDR2 SQIVND (reference sequence). Full variable domain (outside the CDR3, taken from reference TRBV19 and TRBJ2-6): DGGITQSPKYLFRKEGQNVTLSCEQNLNHDAMYWYRQDPGQGLRLIYYSQIVNDFQKGDIAEGYSVSREKKESFPLTVTSAQKNPTAFYLCASSRDSSGANVLTFGAGSRLTVL.

This rearrangement joins TRBV6-1 to TRBJ2-1; no firm D call. Germline-derived CDR1 and CDR2 are MNHNS and SASEGT. The V end lost 7 bases, the J end lost 0 bases, and 7 bases lay between the germline ends. There are 13 residues in the CDR3. The CDR3 DNA is TGTGCCAGCAAACAGTACTCCTACAATGAGCAGTTCTTC. It codes for CASKQYSYNEQFF.

V usage is TRBV6-1 and J usage is TRBJ2-3; unclear D gene. The V gene lost 3 bases and the J gene lost 6 bases, with 7 bases spanning the gap. Germline V gives CDR1 MNHNS, CDR2 SASEGT. The CDR3 has 12 amino acids. The CDR3 sequence is CASSDRSDTQYF. The CDR3 nucleotides are TGTGCCAGCAGTGACAGGTCGGATACGCAGTATTTT.

The chain carries TRBV28 and TRBJ2-7; 7 nucleotides line up with TRBD1. The CDR3 sequence is 20 residues long. V lost 5 bases and J lost 2; bases outside the gene matches: 24. Germline V gives CDR1 MDHEN, CDR2 SYDVKM. CDR3 region: CASSPNTWTPSTGQTYEQYF. The CDR3, as DNA: TGTGCCAGCAGTCCCAACACCTGGACTCCATCGACAGGGCAAACCTACGAGCAGTACTTC.

This clonotype was counted only a few times. The chain couples TRBV25-1 to TRBJ2-7; either TRBD1 or TRBD2 may fit D (5 bases each). Germline V lookup: CDR1 MGHDK, CDR2 SYGVNS. The CDR3 length is 16 residues. V was trimmed by 3 bases and J by 2 bases, leaving 17 bases between them. The CDR3 DNA reads as TGTGCCAGCAGTGAGTGGGGTGGGGACGTAGCCTACGAGCAGTACTTC. It is translated as CASSEWGGDVAYEQYF.

Relative to its sample, this clonotype is medium-sized. J is TRBJ2-7 and V is TRBV5-4; 9 bases match TRBD1. The V gene end was trimmed by 3 bases and the J gene end by 6 bases; junction bases not matched to a gene: 10. Germline V gene sequence: CDR1 SGHNT, CDR2 YYREEE (reference sequence). The CDR3 runs to 15 residues. The CDR3 bases are TGTGCCAGCAGCTCAACCGGGACAGGGCTCCCCGAGCAGTACTTC. Translated, it gives CASSSTGTGLPEQYF.

This clonotype was seen a handful of times. The CDR3: CASSLIYEQYF. For the CDR3, the DNA is TGTGCCAGCAGTCTCATCTACGAGCAGTACTTC. The V call is TRBV12-3 or TRBV12-4, the J call TRBJ2-7, with D uncertain. This CDR3 spans 11 amino acids. Trimming pared 5 bases from V and 3 bases from J, leaving 5 bases between.